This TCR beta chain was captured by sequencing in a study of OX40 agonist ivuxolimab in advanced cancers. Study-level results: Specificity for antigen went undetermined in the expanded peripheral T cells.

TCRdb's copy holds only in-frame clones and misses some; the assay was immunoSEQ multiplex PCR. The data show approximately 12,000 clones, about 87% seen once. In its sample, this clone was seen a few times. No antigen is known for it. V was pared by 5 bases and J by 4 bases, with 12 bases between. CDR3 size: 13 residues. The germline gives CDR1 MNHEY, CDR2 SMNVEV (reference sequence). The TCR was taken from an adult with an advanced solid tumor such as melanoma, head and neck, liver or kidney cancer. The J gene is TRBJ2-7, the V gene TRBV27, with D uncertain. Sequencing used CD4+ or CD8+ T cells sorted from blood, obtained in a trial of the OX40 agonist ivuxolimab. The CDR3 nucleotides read TGTGCCAGCAGTGATTACATGAGATACGAGCAGTACTTC. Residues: CASSDYMRYEQYF.